The T cell receptor beta chain described here comes from a study of blood T cell repertoires in COVID-19. The CDR3 is made up of 15 amino acids. Germline CDR1 is KGHDR and CDR2 is SFDVKD. J was trimmed by 5 bases and V by 6 bases; bases with no gene match: 7. Across over 20 US areas, participants ranged in age from about 18 to 90 years. Cohorts were assigned according to the clinical history that participants reported. Someone with COVID-19 had been met by exposed participants within 2 weeks before study entry. Data came from immunoSEQ multiplex PCR; TCRdb stores just in-frame clones and leaves some out. The repertoire holds about 270,000 clones, with 91% as singletons.

Sequenced sample: PBMCs or T cells enriched from blood (not recorded which). The receptor was derived from a man aged 35 to 55 who had been exposed to COVID-19. The chain couples TRBV24-1 to TRBJ1-5, with TRBD1 matching over 9 bases. CDR3 DNA sequence: TGTGCCACCAGTACTGTCGGACAGGGGCATCAGCCCCAGCATTTT. Residues: CATSTVGQGHQPQHF.